The sequence of this T cell receptor beta chain was determined in a study of T-cell reconstitution after alpha-beta-depleted transplantation in children. Study conclusions and caveats: Expanded graft clones numbering several hundred reportedly gave rise to alpha-beta T cells about two months after transplant.

The library targeted TCRbeta and was prepared with unique molecular identifiers. TCRdb re-called the PCR reads through MiXCR, storing one row per CDR3 protein. The sample contains 600,000 to 700,000 distinct CDR3 sequences, about an eighth of which appear only once. The V and J ends lost 7 bases and 6 bases respectively, with 19 bases between them. The CDR3 is made up of 13 amino acids. Germline-derived CDR1 and CDR2 are SQVTM and ANQGSEA. This clonotype came up many times. Its antigen is not identified. V usage is TRBV29-1 and J usage is TRBJ2-7; a possible D gene is TRBD1 (6 bases). The receptor was isolated from a girl aged 2-10 years with congenital amegakaryocytic thrombocytopenia, due to receive a stem cell transplant. The sample here was PBMCs, taken before TCRalphabeta/CD19-depleted stem cell transplant. Written as DNA, the CDR3 is TGCAGCGCCTTATACACAGGGAGTGGCGAGCAGTACTTC. Amino acids: CSALYTGSGEQYF.